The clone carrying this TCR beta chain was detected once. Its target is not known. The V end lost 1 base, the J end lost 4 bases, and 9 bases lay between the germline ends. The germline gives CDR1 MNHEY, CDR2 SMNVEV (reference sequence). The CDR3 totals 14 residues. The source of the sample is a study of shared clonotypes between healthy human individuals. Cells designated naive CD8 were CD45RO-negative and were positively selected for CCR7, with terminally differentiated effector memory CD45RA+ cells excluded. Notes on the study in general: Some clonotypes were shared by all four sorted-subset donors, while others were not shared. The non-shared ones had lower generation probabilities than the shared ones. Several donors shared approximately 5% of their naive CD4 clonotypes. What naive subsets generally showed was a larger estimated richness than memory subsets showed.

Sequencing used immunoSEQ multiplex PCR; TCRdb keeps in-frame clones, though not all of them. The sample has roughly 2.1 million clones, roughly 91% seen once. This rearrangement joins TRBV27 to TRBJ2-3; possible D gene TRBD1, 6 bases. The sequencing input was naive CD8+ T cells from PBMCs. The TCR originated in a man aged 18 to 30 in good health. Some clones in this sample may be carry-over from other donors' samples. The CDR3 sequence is CASSLYQGSDTQYF. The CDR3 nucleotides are TGTGCCAGCAGTTTATATCAGGGGTCAGATACGCAGTATTTT.